This T cell receptor beta chain originates from a study of spatial heterogeneity in lung cancer. Study details: Each time, sequencing found more beta-chain sequences than alpha-chain sequences. The average appearance count of each unique TCR and UMI combination in raw reads was more than eight.

One entry per CDR3 protein results from TCRdb running MiXCR on the 5' RACE reads. The data show 35,000 to 45,000 distinct CDR3 sequences, under 8% seen once. Time point here: sample taken at primary tumor resection. A total of over 70 untreated early-stage non-small cell lung cancer patients served as donors. Regarding the study as a whole: Resection blood, more than follow-up blood, showed ubiquitous expanded tumor TCRs.

This clonotype was seen many times. Its antigen is not identified. The source was PBMCs, collected at surgery. This TCR came from a female donor with early-stage non-small cell lung cancer.

CDR3 loop: CASSGEYWTRTDTQYF. The CDR3 nucleotides are TGTGCCAGCAGTGGAGAATACTGGACACGCACAGATACGCAGTATTTT. V gene TRBV6-1 combines with J gene TRBJ2-3; maybe TRBD1 (5 bases). CDR1 MNHNS and CDR2 SASEGT come from the germline V gene. V gave up 4 bases and J gave up 1 base, with 15 bases separating them. This CDR3 comprises 16 residues.